The rows below give T cell receptor beta chains drawn from one sample of a study of OX40 agonist ivuxolimab in advanced cancers. Only in-frame clones appear in the TCRdb table, and some are missing; sequencing was by immunoSEQ multiplex PCR. The top ten hold approximately 16% of the sample, which has approximately 44,000 clones, 85% to 95% seen once. This specimen was CD4+ or CD8+ T cells sorted from blood, taken in a trial of the OX40 agonist ivuxolimab. Receptors were obtained from an adult with an advanced solid tumor such as melanoma, head and neck, liver or kidney cancer. Both conserved end residues are part of each CDR3. A D gene is named only where the DNA matches it firmly. Size tells how often a clone was seen (once, few, many) or the class of an expanded clone, and some rows leave it out.

abundance | d_gene | j_gene | v_gene | CDR3aa | CDR3nt
. | . | TRBJ2-1 | TRBV2 | CASSPSPGDNEQFF | TGTGCCAGCAGCCCCTCCCCTGGGGACAATGAGCAGTTCTTC
. | TRBD2 | TRBJ2-2 | TRBV7-2 | CASSPETSGDTGELFF | TGTGCCAGCAGCCCCGAGACTAGCGGGGACACCGGGGAGCTGTTTTTT
. | TRBD1 | TRBJ2-7 | TRBV6-6 | CASSGPTGSHEQYF | TGTGCCAGCAGCGGCCCGACAGGGTCCCACGAGCAGTACTTC
. | . | TRBJ2-5 | TRBV27 | CASSAWDKNQETQYF | TGTGCCAGCAGTGCCTGGGACAAAAACCAAGAGACCCAGTACTTC
. | TRBD1 | TRBJ1-2 | TRBV27 | CASSMTGFGYGYTF | TGTGCCAGCAGTATGACAGGGTTTGGCTATGGCTACACCTTC
. | . | TRBJ1-5 | TRBV6-1 | CASSESGWGNQPQHF | TGTGCCAGCAGTGAGTCAGGGTGGGGCAATCAGCCCCAGCATTTT
. | . | TRBJ2-2 | TRBV19 | CATEWTAGELFF | TGTGCCACCGAGTGGACCGCCGGGGAGCTGTTTTTT
. | . | TRBJ2-5 | TRBV25-1 | CASSAAGSEETQYF | TGTGCCAGCAGTGCTGCAGGGTCTGAGGAGACCCAGTACTTC
. | . | TRBJ2-2 | TRBV5-1 | CASSSGTRNTGELFF | TGCGCCAGCAGTTCCGGGACAAGGAACACCGGGGAGCTGTTTTTT
. | . | TRBJ2-7 | TRBV6-1 | CASFRESEQYF | TGTGCCAGCTTCAGGGAAAGCGAGCAGTACTTC
few | TRBD1 | TRBJ2-1 | TRBV11-3 | CASSRISGTGVGNEQFF | TGTGCCAGCAGCCGTATTAGTGGGACAGGGGTTGGGAATGAGCAGTTCTTC
. | . | TRBJ1-1 | TRBV10-2 | CASSDRGGWGVPLDTEAFF | TGCGCCAGCAGTGACCGTGGGGGTTGGGGGGTCCCCTTGGACACTGAAGCTTTCTTT
once | . | TRBJ1-2 | TRBV7-2 | CASSLSVNYGYTF | TGTGCCAGCAGTTTATCGGTTAACTATGGCTACACCTTC
. | . | TRBJ2-1 | TRBV25-1 | CASSPGLGIYNEQFF | TGTGCCAGCAGTCCAGGGCTTGGGATCTACAATGAGCAGTTCTTC
. | . | TRBJ2-1 | TRBV19 | CASSWGTSHNEQFF | TGTGCCAGTAGCTGGGGGACCTCCCACAATGAGCAGTTCTTC
. | TRBD2 | TRBJ2-7 | TRBV10-2 | CASSWTSPGVTYEQYF | TGCGCCAGCAGCTGGACTAGCCCGGGAGTTACCTACGAGCAGTACTTC
. | TRBD2 | TRBJ2-3 | TRBV28 | CASRGGTSGRSTDTQYF | TGTGCCAGCAGGGGGGGAACTAGCGGGAGGTCTACAGATACGCAGTATTTT
. | TRBD2 | TRBJ2-1 | TRBV29-1 | CSASSGELSYNEQFF | TGCAGCGCTAGTAGCGGGGAGCTATCCTACAATGAGCAGTTCTTC
. | TRBD1 | TRBJ2-5 | TRBV30 | CAWSGDRAKRRETQYF | TGTGCCTGGAGTGGAGACAGGGCTAAGCGTCGGGAGACCCAGTACTTC
. | . | TRBJ2-7 | TRBV2 | CASSGLANEQYF | TGTGCCAGCAGTGGGCTAGCGAACGAGCAGTACTTC
. | . | TRBJ1-4 | TRBV28 | CASSQGSTNEKLFF | TGTGCCAGCAGCCAAGGTTCAACTAATGAAAAACTGTTTTTT
. | TRBD1 | TRBJ2-1 | TRBV4-1 | CASSQEGTGAYEQFF | TGCGCCAGCAGCCAAGAGGGGACAGGGGCTTATGAGCAGTTCTTC
. | TRBD2 | TRBJ2-7 | TRBV7-4 | CASTGTGGSPLYEQYF | TGTGCCAGCACTGGCACGGGGGGGTCCCCCCTCTACGAGCAGTACTTC
few | TRBD2 | TRBJ2-1 | TRBV6-5 | CASSYLAGSSYNEQFF | TGTGCCAGCAGCTACCTAGCGGGAAGCTCCTACAATGAGCAGTTCTTC
once | . | TRBJ1-1 | TRBV28 | CASSFRGMLNTEAFF | TGTGCCAGCAGTTTCAGGGGTATGTTGAACACTGAAGCTTTCTTT
. | TRBD2 | TRBJ2-1 | TRBV5-1 | CASSLASGPYNEQFF | TGCGCCAGCAGCCTCGCTAGCGGGCCATACAATGAGCAGTTCTTC
. | . | TRBJ1-4 | TRBV9 | CASSVYATNEKLFF | TGTGCCAGCAGCGTCTATGCAACTAATGAAAAACTGTTTTTT
. | . | TRBJ2-3 | TRBV29-1 | CSVEDARDNTDTQYF | TGCAGCGTTGAAGATGCCCGGGACAACACAGATACGCAGTATTTT
. | . | TRBJ1-2 | TRBV2 | CARNKAGGYTF | TGTGCCAGGAACAAGGCGGGAGGCTACACCTTC